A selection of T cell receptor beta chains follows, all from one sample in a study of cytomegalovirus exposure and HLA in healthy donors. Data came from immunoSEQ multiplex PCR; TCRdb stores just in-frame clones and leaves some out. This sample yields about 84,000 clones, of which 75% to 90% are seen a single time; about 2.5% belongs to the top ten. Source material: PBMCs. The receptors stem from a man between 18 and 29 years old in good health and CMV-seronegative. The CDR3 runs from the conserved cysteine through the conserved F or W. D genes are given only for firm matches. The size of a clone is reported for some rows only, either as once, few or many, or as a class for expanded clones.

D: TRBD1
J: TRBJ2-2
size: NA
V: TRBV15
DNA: TGTGCCACCGCTCCCTCGGGACAGCTGAACACCGGGGAGCTGTTTTTT
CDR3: CATAPSGQLNTGELFF

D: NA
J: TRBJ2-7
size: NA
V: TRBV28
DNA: TGTGCCAGCAGTTTAGGAGGCCGGCAGTACTTC
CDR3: CASSLGGRQYF

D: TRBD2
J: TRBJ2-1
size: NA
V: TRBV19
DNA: TGTGCCAGTAGTACCCGGACTAGCGGGACACGGTTCTTC
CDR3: CASSTRTSGTRFF

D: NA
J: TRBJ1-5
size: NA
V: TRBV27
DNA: TGTGCCAGCAGTTTATTCTTCCGTCAGCCCCAGCATTTT
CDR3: CASSLFFRQPQHF

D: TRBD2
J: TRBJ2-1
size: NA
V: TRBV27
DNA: TGTGCCAGCAGGCTAGTAGCGGGAGAGGTCGCTGAGCAGTTCTTC
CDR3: CASRLVAGEVAEQFF

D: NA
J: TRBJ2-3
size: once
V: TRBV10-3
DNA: TGTGCCATCAAGACTGGCCCTAACACAGATACGCAGTATTTT
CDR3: CAIKTGPNTDTQYF

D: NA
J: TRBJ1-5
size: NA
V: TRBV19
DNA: TGTGCCAGTAGTCTCCTGACGGGTGGCAATCAGCCCCAGCATTTT
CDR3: CASSLLTGGNQPQHF

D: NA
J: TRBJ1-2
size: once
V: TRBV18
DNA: TGTGCCAGCTCACCACAGGCGGCTGGCGGCGGCTACACCTTC
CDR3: CASSPQAAGGGYTF

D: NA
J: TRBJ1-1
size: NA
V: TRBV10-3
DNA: TGTGCCATCAGGAAAGAATATAGGAACACTGAAGCTTTCTTT
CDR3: CAIRKEYRNTEAFF

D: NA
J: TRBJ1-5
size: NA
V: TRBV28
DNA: TGTGCCAGCAGTTCAGGGGCTCAGCCCCAGCATTTT
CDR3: CASSSGAQPQHF

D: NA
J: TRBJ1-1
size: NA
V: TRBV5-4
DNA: TGTGCCAGCAGCTCGCCTGGACTCACCGGCGGGACTGAAGCTTTCTTT
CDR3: CASSSPGLTGGTEAFF

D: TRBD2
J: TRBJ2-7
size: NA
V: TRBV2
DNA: TGTGCCAGCAGGGATCTGAGCGGGAGTTCCTACGAGCAGTACTTC
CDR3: CASRDLSGSSYEQYF

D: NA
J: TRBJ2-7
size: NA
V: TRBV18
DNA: TGTGCCAGCTCACAGTCCTTGGCCGAGGGGGCCTACGAGCAGTACTTC
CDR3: CASSQSLAEGAYEQYF

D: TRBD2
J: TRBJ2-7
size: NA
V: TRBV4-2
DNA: TGTGCCAGCAGCCAAGGTTTAGCGGGAGGACCGTTTGAGCAGTACTTC
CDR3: CASSQGLAGGPFEQYF

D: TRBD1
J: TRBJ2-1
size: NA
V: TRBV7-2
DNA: TGTGCCAGCAGCTTAGATGGGACAGGCCTCAATGAGCAGTTCTTC
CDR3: CASSLDGTGLNEQFF

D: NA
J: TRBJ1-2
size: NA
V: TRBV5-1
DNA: TGCGCCAGCAGCTTGGTCCAGGGGATGAACTATGGCTACACCTTC
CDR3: CASSLVQGMNYGYTF

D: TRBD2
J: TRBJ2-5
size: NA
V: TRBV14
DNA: TGTGCCAGCAGCCAGACAATACTAGCGGGAGCTCGGGAGACCCAGTACTTC
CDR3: CASSQTILAGARETQYF